This entry features one TCR beta chain sequence. The antigen remains unidentified. Its ends do not fully match the called genes, so a read error is possible. The data were taken from a study of identical twins. Each cDNA held unique molecular identifiers, and template switching gave it a universal primer site. TCRdb used MiXCR to reprocess the 5' RACE reads, holding one entry per CDR3 protein. The data hold about 1.7 million distinct CDR3 sequences, with 25% to 35% observed a single time. Whole-study findings and limits: Out-of-frame alpha sequences common to twins were enriched for low generation probability. Whereas memory repertoires showed no such difference, abundant cord blood beta clonotypes carried fewer insertions.

Germline CDR1 and CDR2: SEHNR and FQNEAQ (reference sequence). The CDR3 covers 15 residues. The chain links TRBV7-9 to TRBJ1-6; possible D gene TRBD1, 6 bases. The receptor was isolated from a newborn girl in good health. Sequencing used cord blood. This CDR3 is CARSAQGAYNSPLHF. DNA of the CDR3: TGTGCCCGCAGCGCACAGGGTGCCTATAATTCACCCCTCCACTTT.